This T cell receptor beta chain emerged from a study of CD8 T cells in ankylosing spondylitis. Per germline, CDR1 SGHRS and CDR2 YFSETQ. Trimming took 2 bases from V and 6 from J; bases not matched to a gene: 14. The CDR3 totals 18 residues. Study outcomes and limitations: A TCR beta motif of about 8 highly homologous variants seemed to mark ankylosing spondylitis blood. There was reportedly significant enrichment of clones that were disease-linked in matched ankylosing spondylitis synovial fluid. Disease-associated clonotypes exhibited CD8+ identity and were relatively infrequent in peripheral blood.

A word on this clonotype: Its antigen remains unidentified.

In making TCR beta libraries, quantitative 5'-RACE with molecular barcodes was used. TCRdb fed the 5' RACE reads into MiXCR, producing one record per CDR3 protein. Of about 220,000 distinct CDR3 sequences detected, roughly a tenth appear once; the ten largest clones hold 20% to 25%. The chain uses TRBV5-1 and TRBJ2-1; 10 bases align to TRBD1. The receptor was derived from a male donor with ankylosing spondylitis or in good health (not recorded which). The specimen sequenced was blood, either unsorted or a sorted T cell fraction (not recorded which). This CDR3 is CASSFRSGPGQGRNEQFF. The CDR3 DNA reads TGCGCCAGCAGCTTTAGGTCCGGCCCGGGACAGGGGCGCAATGAGCAGTTCTTC.